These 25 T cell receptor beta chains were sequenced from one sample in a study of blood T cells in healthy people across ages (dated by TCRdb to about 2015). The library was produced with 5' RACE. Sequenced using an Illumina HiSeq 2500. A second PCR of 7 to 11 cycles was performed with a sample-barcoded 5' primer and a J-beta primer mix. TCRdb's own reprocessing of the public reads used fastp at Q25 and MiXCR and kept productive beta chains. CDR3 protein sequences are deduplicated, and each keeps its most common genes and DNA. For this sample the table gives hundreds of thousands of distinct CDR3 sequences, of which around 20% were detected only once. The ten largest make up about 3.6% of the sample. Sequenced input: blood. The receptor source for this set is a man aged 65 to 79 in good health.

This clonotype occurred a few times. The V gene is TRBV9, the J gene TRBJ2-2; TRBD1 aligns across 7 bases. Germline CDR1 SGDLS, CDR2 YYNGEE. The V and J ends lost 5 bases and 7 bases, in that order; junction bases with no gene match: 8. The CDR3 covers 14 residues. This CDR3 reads CASRDRSGSGELFF. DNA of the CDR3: TGTGCCAGCAGGGACAGGTCGGGGAGCGGGGAGCTGTTTTTT.

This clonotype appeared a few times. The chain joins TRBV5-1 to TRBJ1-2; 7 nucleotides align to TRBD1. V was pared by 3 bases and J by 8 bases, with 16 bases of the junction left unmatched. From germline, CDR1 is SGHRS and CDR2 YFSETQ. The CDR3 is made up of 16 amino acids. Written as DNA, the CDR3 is TGCGCCAGCAGCTCGGGATGGACAGGATACTCGGGAGGCTACACCTTC. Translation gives CASSSGWTGYSGGYTF.

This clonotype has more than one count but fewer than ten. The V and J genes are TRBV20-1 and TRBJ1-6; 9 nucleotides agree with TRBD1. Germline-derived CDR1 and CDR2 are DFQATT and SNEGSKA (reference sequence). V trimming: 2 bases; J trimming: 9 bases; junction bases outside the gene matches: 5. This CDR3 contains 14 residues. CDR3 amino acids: CSARLDRGTSPLHF. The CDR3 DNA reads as TGCAGTGCTAGACTGGACAGGGGTACTTCACCCCTCCACTTT.

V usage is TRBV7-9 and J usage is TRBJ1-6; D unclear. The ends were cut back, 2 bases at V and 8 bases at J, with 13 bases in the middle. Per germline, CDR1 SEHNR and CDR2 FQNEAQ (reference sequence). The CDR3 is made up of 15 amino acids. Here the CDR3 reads CASSLLTGGDSPLHF. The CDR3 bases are TGTGCCAGCAGCTTATTGACGGGAGGCGATTCACCCCTCCACTTT.

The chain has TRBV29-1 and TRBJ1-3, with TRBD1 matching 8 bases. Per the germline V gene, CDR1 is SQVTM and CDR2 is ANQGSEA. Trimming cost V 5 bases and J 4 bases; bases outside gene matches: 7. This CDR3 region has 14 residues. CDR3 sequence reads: CSVSGGLRGNTIYF. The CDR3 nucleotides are TGCAGCGTTTCAGGGGGCCTCAGGGGAAACACCATATATTTT.

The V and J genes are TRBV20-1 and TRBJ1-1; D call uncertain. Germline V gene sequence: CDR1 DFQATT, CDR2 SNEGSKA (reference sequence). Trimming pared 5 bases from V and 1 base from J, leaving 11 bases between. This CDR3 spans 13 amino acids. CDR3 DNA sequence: TGCAGTGCTGAAGGGCCGAAGAACACTGAAGCTTTCTTT. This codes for CSAEGPKNTEAFF.

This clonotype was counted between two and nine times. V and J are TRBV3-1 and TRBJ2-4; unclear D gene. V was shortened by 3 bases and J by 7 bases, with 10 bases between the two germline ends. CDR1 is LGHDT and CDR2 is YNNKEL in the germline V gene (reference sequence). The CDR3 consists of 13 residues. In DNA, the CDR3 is TGTGCCAGCAGCCAGGAATACGGGAACATTCAGTACTTC. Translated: CASSQEYGNIQYF.

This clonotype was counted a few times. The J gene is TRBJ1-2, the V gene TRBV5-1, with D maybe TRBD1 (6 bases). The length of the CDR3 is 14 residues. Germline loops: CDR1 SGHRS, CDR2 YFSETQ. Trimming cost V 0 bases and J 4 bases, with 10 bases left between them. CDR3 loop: CASSLEQGSYGYTF. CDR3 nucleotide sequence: TGCGCCAGCAGCTTGGAGCAGGGGAGCTATGGCTACACCTTC.

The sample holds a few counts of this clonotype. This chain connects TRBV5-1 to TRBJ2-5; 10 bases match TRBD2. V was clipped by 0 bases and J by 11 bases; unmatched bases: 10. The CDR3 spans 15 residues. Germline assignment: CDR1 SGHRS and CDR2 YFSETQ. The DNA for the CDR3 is TGCGCCAGCAGCTTGGAGGCTAGCGGGAGCCCAAGGCAGTACTTC. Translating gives CASSLEASGSPRQYF.

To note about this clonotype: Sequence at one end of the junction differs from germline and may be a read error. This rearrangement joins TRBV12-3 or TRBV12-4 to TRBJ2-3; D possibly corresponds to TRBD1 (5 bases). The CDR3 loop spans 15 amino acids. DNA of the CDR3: TGTGCCAGCAGTTCCAGGGTCTTCGGCACAGATACGCAGTATTTC. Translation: CASSSRVFGTDTQYF.

CDR3 in DNA: TGTGCCAGCAGCATAGTCGGGAGGAGCCACTACGAGCAGTACTTC. As protein: CASSIVGRSHYEQYF. The chain joins TRBV11-2 to TRBJ2-7, with 7 bases identical to TRBD2. Germline V gives CDR1 SGHAT, CDR2 FQNNGV. This CDR3 contains 15 residues. Germline trimming cut 5 bases from V and 3 bases from J; bases unmatched to any gene: 10.

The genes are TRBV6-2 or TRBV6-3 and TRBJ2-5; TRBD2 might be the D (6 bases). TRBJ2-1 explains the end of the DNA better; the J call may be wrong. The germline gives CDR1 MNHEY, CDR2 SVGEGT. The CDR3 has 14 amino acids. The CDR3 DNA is TGTGCCAGCAGTTTATGGACTAATCCCAATGAGCAGTTCTTC. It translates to CASSLWTNPNEQFF.

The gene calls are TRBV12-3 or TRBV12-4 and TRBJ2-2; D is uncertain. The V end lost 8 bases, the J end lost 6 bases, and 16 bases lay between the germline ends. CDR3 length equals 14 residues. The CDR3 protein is CASCPSLVSGELFF. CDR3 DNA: TGTGCCAGCTGCCCCTCCTTAGTATCCGGGGAGCTGTTTTTT.

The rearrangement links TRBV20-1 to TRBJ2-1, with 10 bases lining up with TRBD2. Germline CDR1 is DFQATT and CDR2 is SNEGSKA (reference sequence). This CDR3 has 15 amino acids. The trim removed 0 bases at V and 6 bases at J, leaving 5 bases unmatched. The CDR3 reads CSARDRTSGLNEQFF. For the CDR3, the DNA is TGCAGTGCTAGAGATAGGACTAGCGGCCTCAATGAGCAGTTCTTC.

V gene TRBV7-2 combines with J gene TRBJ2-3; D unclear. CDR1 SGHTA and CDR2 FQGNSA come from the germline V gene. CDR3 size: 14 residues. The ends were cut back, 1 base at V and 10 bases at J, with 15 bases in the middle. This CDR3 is CASSLEVATRAQYF. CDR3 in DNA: TGTGCCAGCAGCTTAGAAGTGGCTACTCGCGCGCAGTATTTT.

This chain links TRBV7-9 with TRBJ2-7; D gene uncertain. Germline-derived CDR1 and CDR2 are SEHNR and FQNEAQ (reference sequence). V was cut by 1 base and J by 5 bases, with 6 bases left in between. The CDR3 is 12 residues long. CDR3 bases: TGTGCCAGCAGCTTAGGCCTCAACGAGCAGTACTTC. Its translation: CASSLGLNEQYF.

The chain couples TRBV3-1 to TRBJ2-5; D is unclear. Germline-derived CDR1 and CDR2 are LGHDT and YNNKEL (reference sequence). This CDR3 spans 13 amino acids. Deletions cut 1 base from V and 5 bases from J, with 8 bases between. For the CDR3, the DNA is TGTGCCAGCAGCCAAGTAGTCGGTGAGACCCAGTACTTC. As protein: CASSQVVGETQYF.

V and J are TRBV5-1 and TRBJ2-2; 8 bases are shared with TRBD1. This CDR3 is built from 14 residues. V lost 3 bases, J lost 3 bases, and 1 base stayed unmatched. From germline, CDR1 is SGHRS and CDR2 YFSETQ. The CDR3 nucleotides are TGCGCCAGCAGCTGGGACAGGCACACCGGGGAGCTGTTTTTT. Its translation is CASSWDRHTGELFF. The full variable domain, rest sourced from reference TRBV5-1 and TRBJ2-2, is KAGVTQTPRYLIKTRGQQVTLSCSPISGHRSVSWYQQTPGQGLQFLFEYFSETQRNKGNFPGRFSGRQFSNSRSEMNVSTLELGDSALYLCASSWDRHTGELFFGEGSRLTVL.

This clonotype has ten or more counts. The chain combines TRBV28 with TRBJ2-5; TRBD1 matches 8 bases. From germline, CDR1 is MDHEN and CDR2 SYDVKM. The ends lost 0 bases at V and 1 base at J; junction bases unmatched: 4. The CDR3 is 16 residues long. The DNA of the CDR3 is TGTGCCAGCAGTTTATGGGGGACAGGCGCCCAAGAGACCCAGTACTTC. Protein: CASSLWGTGAQETQYF.

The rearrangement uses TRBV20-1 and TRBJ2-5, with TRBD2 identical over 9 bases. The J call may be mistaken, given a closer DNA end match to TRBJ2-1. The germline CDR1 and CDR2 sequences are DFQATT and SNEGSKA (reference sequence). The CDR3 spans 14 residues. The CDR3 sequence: CSARAGLASHEQFF. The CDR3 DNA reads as TGCAGTGCTAGAGCGGGACTAGCCTCCCATGAGCAGTTCTTC.

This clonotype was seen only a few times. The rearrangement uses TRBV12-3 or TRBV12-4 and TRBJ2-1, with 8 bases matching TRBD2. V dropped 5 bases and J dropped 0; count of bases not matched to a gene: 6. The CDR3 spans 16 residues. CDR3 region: CASSPLGLGSYNEQFF. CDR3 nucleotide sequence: TGTGCCAGCAGTCCTTTGGGACTAGGCTCCTACAATGAGCAGTTCTTC.

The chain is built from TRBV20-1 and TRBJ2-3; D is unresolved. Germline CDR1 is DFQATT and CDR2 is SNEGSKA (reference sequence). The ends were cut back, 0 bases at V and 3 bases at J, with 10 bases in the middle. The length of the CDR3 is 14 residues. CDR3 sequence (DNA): TGCAGTGCTAGAGACCCACCCCCGACAGATACGCAGTATTTT. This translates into CSARDPPPTDTQYF.

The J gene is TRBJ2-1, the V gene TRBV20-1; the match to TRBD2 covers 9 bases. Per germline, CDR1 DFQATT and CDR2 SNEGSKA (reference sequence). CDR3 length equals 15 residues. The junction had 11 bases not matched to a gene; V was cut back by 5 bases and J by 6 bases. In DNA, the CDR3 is TGCAGTGCTTGCGATCTAGCGGGGAGCTGCAATGAGCAGTTCTTC. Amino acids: CSACDLAGSCNEQFF.

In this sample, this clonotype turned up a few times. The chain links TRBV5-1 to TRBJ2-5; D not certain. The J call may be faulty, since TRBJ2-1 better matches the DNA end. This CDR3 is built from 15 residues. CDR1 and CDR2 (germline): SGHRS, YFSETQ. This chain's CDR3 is CASSLPEVGFNEQFF. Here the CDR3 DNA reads TGCGCCAGCAGCTTGCCCGAAGTGGGCTTCAATGAGCAGTTCTTC.

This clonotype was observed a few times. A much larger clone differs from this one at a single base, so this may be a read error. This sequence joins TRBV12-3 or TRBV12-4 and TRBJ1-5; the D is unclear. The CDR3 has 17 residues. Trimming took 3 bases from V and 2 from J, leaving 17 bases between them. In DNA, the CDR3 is TGTGCCAGCAGTTTTGGCCATAATGTGGGTGGCAATCAGCCCCAGCATTTT. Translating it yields CASSFGHNVGGNQPQHF.